Detailed here is one T cell receptor (beta chain). The V and J ends lost 4 bases and 2 bases respectively, with 15 bases between them. Germline V gene sequence: CDR1 SGHNT, CDR2 YYREEE (reference sequence). CDR3 size: 15 residues. This specimen belongs to a study of blood T cell repertoires in COVID-19. In the study overall: PBMCs, B-cell-depleted T cells, or T cells provided the cDNA or gDNA that made up the material.

Only in-frame clones appear in the TCRdb table, and some are missing; sequencing was by immunoSEQ multiplex PCR. The table shows roughly 40,000 clones, with 79% occurring only once. The receptor was derived from a woman of 80 years or more with acute or convalescent COVID-19. The sample was peripheral blood. The chain employs TRBV5-4 and TRBJ2-5, with D maybe TRBD2 (6 bases). The CDR3 spells CASSLTGGTQETQYF. DNA of the CDR3: TGTGCCAGCAGCCTAACGGGCGGGACTCAAGAGACCCAGTACTTC. Filled out from reference TRBV5-4 and TRBJ2-5, the complete variable domain reads ETGVTQSPTHLIKTRGQQVTLRCSSQSGHNTVSWYQQALGQGPQFIFQYYREEENGRGNFPPRFSGLQFPNYSSELNVNALELDDSALYLCASSLTGGTQETQYFGPGTRLLVL.